The next 24 T cell receptor beta chains were all read from a single sample in a study of regulatory T cells in long-lasting Graves disease. Time point described: newly diagnosed GD, antithyroid drugs for less than 3 months. PBMCs provided the RNA from which the TCR library was made. CDR3 regions were amplified by Arm-PCR using iRepertoire HTBI primers to build TCR beta libraries. TCRdb re-called the multiplex PCR reads with MiXCR, one entry per CDR3 protein. The data contain under 700,000 distinct CDR3 sequences, 15% to 20% of them singletons. These records were also assigned to another study, of T cells in Graves' hyperthyroidism and ophthalmopathy.

The sequencing here drew on peripheral blood mononuclear cells (PBMCs), taken at new diagnosis, from a patient treated with antithyroid drugs. These receptors originate from a woman aged 35-60 years with Graves disease.

In the case of this clonotype: A much larger clonotype is one base distant, so this may be a read error. A read error is likely, as this CDR3 ends without the conserved phenylalanine or tryptophan. The chain combines TRBV12-3 or TRBV12-4 with TRBJ1-1; D is unclear. Trimming left V 0 bases short and J 5 bases short, with 10 bases between. The length of the CDR3 is 14 residues. This CDR3 is CASSLAEDSTEAFS. The CDR3 nucleotides read TGTGCCAGCAGTTTAGCGGAAGATAGTACTGAAGCTTTCTCT.

This rearrangement joins TRBV5-1 to TRBJ2-7; D is unresolved. V lost 1 base and J 6 bases, leaving 8 bases between the germline ends. The CDR3 runs 12 residues. CDR1 and CDR2 (germline): SGHRS, YFSETQ. CDR3 sequence reads: CASSLSGAEQYF. In DNA, the CDR3 is TGCGCCAGCAGCTTGAGTGGAGCCGAGCAGTACTTC.

This clonotype appeared many times. The chain couples TRBV5-4 to TRBJ2-1; D may be TRBD1 (6 bases). This CDR3 region has 14 residues. Trimming left V 4 bases short and J 6 bases short, with 14 bases between. CDR1 and CDR2 (germline): SGHNT, YYREEE (reference sequence). CDR3 sequence reads: CASSRGTNGNEQFF. As DNA, the CDR3 is TGTGCCAGCAGCAGGGGGACCAACGGCAATGAGCAGTTCTTC.

A few counts support this clonotype. This chain links TRBV19 with TRBJ1-1; TRBD1 matches at 10 bases. The junction had 4 bases not matched to a gene; V was cut back by 7 bases and J by 5 bases. Per the germline V gene, CDR1 is LNHDA and CDR2 is SQIVND (reference sequence). The CDR3 runs to 13 residues. The CDR3: CASIRQGATEAFF. In nucleotides, the CDR3 is TGTGCCAGTATCCGACAGGGGGCTACTGAAGCTTTCTTT.

This clonotype was seen more than once but under ten times. The chain combines TRBV13 with TRBJ1-6; D is unclear. Per germline, CDR1 PRHDT and CDR2 FYEKMQ (reference sequence). The CDR3 is 15 amino acids. V shed 7 bases and J shed 0 bases, with 10 bases lying between them. The CDR3 DNA reads as TGTGCCAGCAAACGACGGAACTCCTATAATTCACCCCTCCACTTT. Its protein is CASKRRNSYNSPLHF.

V and J are TRBV9 and TRBJ1-4; TRBD1 agrees at 10 bases. After removal of 0 bases from V and 8 bases from J, the junction contained 4 bases not matched to a gene. This CDR3 has 15 residues. Germline assignment: CDR1 SGDLS and CDR2 YYNGEE. The CDR3 spells CASSVEDRGGEKLFF. Here the CDR3 DNA reads TGTGCCAGCAGCGTAGAGGACAGGGGGGGAGAAAAACTGTTTTTT.

This clonotype came up many times. The genes are TRBV2 and TRBJ2-5, with D tentatively TRBD1 (6 bases). Germline V gene data show CDR1 as SNHLY and CDR2 as FYNNEI. This CDR3 contains 14 residues. The V and J ends lost 7 bases and 0 bases respectively, with 12 bases between them. The CDR3 sequence: CASTDGQYQETQYF. The CDR3 bases are TGTGCCAGCACTGATGGACAGTACCAAGAGACCCAGTACTTC.

This chain joins TRBV5-1 and TRBJ1-1; D call uncertain. Germline V gene lookup returns CDR1 SGHRS and CDR2 YFSETQ. V lost 3 bases and J 4 bases, leaving 13 bases between the germline ends. The CDR3 consists of 14 residues. CDR3 DNA sequence: TGCGCCAGCAGCTCCGGAGGGAGCGGCACTGAAGCTTTCTTT. This encodes CASSSGGSGTEAFF.

This clonotype has only a few counts. V usage is TRBV4-1 and J usage is TRBJ1-5; no reliable D call. Looked up from germline, CDR1 is MGHRA and CDR2 is YSYEKL. This CDR3 has 15 amino acids. Trimming stripped 5 bases from V and 0 bases from J, with 11 bases between. The CDR3 bases are TGCGCCAGCAGCGGTACCGAATATAGCAATCAGCCCCAGCATTTT. Protein: CASSGTEYSNQPQHF.

This clonotype was picked up a small number of times. The CDR3 sequence is CASSLWDGFGELFF. DNA of the CDR3: TGTGCCAGCAGTCTATGGGACGGATTCGGGGAGCTGTTTTTT. V gene TRBV12-3 or TRBV12-4 combines with J gene TRBJ2-2; D tentatively fits TRBD1 or TRBD2 (5 bases each). The CDR3 extends over 14 amino acids. The V end was cut by 5 bases, the J end by 7 bases, with 14 bases between.

This clonotype occurred a few times. The V and J genes are TRBV10-3 and TRBJ1-1; no clear D gene. The CDR3 consists of 16 residues. Germline CDR1 reads ENHRY; CDR2 reads SYGVKD. Trimming shortened V by 0 bases and J by 5 bases, and 16 bases separated the two germline ends. This chain's CDR3 is CAISESLVGVRTEAFF. The DNA of the CDR3 is TGTGCCATCAGTGAGTCCCTGGTCGGGGTCCGGACTGAAGCTTTCTTT.

There are a few counts of this clonotype. This chain joins TRBV30 and TRBJ1-5; D may be TRBD1 (5 bases). CDR1 and CDR2 (germline): GTSNPN, SVGIG (reference sequence). The CDR3 contains 14 residues. The ends were cut back, 2 bases at V and 3 bases at J, with 11 bases in the middle. The CDR3 sequence is CAWSFGGVNQPQHF. Written as DNA, the CDR3 is TGTGCCTGGAGTTTCGGGGGGGTCAATCAGCCCCAGCATTTT.

This clonotype was seen at least ten times. The genes are TRBV5-1 and TRBJ1-4, with TRBD1 matching 10 bases. V lost 2 bases to trimming and J lost 6 bases; unmatched junction nucleotides: 1. The CDR3 has 14 residues. Germline CDR1 reads SGHRS; CDR2 reads YFSETQ. The CDR3 bases are TGCGCCAGCAGCTTCGGACAGGGGGATGAAAAACTGTTTTTT. This encodes CASSFGQGDEKLFF.

This clonotype has at least ten counts. The genes are TRBV3-1 and TRBJ1-3; 7 positions agree with TRBD1. Germline trimming cut 6 bases from V and 8 bases from J; bases unmatched to any gene: 7. The CDR3 has 13 amino acids. The germline V gene has CDR1 LGHDT and CDR2 YNNKEL (reference sequence). In nucleotides, the CDR3 is TGTGCCAGCAGTCCTACAGGGGAGGACACCATATATTTT. Protein sequence: CASSPTGEDTIYF.

This clonotype was observed a few times. The chain carries TRBV6-1 and TRBJ1-2; 8 nucleotides align to TRBD1. The CDR3 runs to 17 residues. CDR1 is MNHNS, CDR2 SASEGT, per germline. With 6 bases clipped from V and 6 bases from J, the junction kept 18 bases outside the gene matches. CDR3 nucleotides: TGTGCCAGCAGCAACCCGGACAGGGATGAACTGGGGGATGGCTACACCTTC. The encoded protein is CASSNPDRDELGDGYTF.

This clonotype was seen repeatedly, ten times or more. The V gene is TRBV28, the J gene TRBJ2-5; 11 bases are a match to TRBD1. The CDR3 loop spans 15 amino acids. V lost 3 bases, J lost 4 bases, and 4 bases stayed unmatched. Germline CDR1 is MDHEN and CDR2 is SYDVKM. CDR3 sequence reads: CASSFVGTGGETQYF. The CDR3 DNA reads as TGTGCCAGCAGTTTTGTCGGGACAGGGGGAGAGACCCAGTACTTC.

This clonotype was observed a handful of times. The chain couples TRBV7-3 to TRBJ2-2, with 8 nucleotides matching TRBD2. The CDR3 contains 16 residues. Germline CDR1 is SGHTA and CDR2 is FQGTGA. V lost 5 bases to trimming and J lost 4 bases; unmatched junction nucleotides: 9. The CDR3 region is CASSPSGGVATGELFF. For the CDR3, the DNA is TGTGCCAGCAGCCCAAGCGGGGGAGTTGCCACCGGGGAGCTGTTTTTT.

V gene TRBV20-1 combines with J gene TRBJ1-5, with a tentative D call TRBD1 (6 bases). The CDR3 length is 14 residues. Germline V gene lookup returns CDR1 DFQATT and CDR2 SNEGSKA (reference sequence). Written as DNA, the CDR3 is TGCAATGCCCTTAGGGGGAGCGGCAATCAGCCCCAGCATTTT. This codes for CNALRGSGNQPQHF.

In its sample, this clonotype was seen a few times. The V and J genes are TRBV3-1 and TRBJ2-2; D perhaps matches TRBD1 (6 bases). V was trimmed by 0 bases and J by 0 bases, leaving 11 bases between them. This CDR3 is built from 17 residues. Germline V CDR1 and CDR2: LGHDT, YNNKEL (reference sequence). This chain's CDR3 is CASSQDGGLSNTGELFF. The CDR3 region has the DNA TGTGCCAGCAGCCAAGATGGGGGCTTATCGAACACCGGGGAGCTGTTTTTT. Full variable domain (outside the CDR3, taken from reference TRBV3-1 and TRBJ2-2): DTAVSQTPKYLVTQMGNDKSIKCEQNLGHDTMYWYKQDSKKFLKIMFSYNNKELIINETVPNRFSPKSPDKAHLNLHINSLELGDSAVYFCASSQDGGLSNTGELFFGEGSRLTVL.

This clonotype has more than one count but fewer than ten. The rearrangement links TRBV30 to TRBJ2-1, with D perhaps matching TRBD2 (6 bases). From germline, CDR1 is GTSNPN and CDR2 SVGIG (reference sequence). Deletions cut 2 bases from V and 5 bases from J, with 13 bases between. The CDR3 runs 14 residues. The CDR3 loop reads CAWSLGLTNNEQFF. The DNA for the CDR3 is TGTGCCTGGAGTCTAGGACTAACGAACAATGAGCAGTTCTTC.

This clonotype was seen ten or more times. The chain links TRBV18 to TRBJ2-1; 10 nucleotides line up with TRBD1. This CDR3 comprises 16 residues. Trimming at V came to 4 bases and at J to 4 bases, leaving 7 bases not matched to a gene. The germline gives CDR1 KGHSH, CDR2 LQKENI. Here the CDR3 DNA reads TGTGCCAGCTCACGGGTGCGGGACAGGGGATACAATGAGCAGTTCTTC. Protein product: CASSRVRDRGYNEQFF.

CDR3 coding DNA: TGTGCCTGCGGGACAGCCTATAATTCACCCCTCCACTTT. The encoded protein is CACGTAYNSPLHF. The chain combines TRBV30 with TRBJ1-6; 7 bases align to TRBD1. This CDR3 contains 13 residues. Per germline, CDR1 GTSNPN and CDR2 SVGIG (reference sequence). After removal of 6 bases from V and 2 bases from J, the junction contained 1 base not matched to a gene.

This clonotype was recorded at least ten times. J is TRBJ2-7 and V is TRBV18, with TRBD2 matching over 7 bases. Looked up from germline, CDR1 is KGHSH and CDR2 is LQKENI. The CDR3 runs 16 residues. The V segment lost 2 bases and the J segment 6 bases; nucleotides outside the gene matches: 13. CDR3 in amino acids: CASSPDPSGLLGEQYF. CDR3 nucleotides: TGTGCCAGCTCACCAGACCCTAGCGGACTGCTTGGCGAGCAGTACTTC.

This clonotype occurred a few times. The CDR3 coding sequence is TGTGCCAGCAGTTTTAGGGACAGGTCGGTATTAGGGCCCCAGCATTTT. It encodes CASSFRDRSVLGPQHF. The chain has TRBV28 and TRBJ1-5; the match to TRBD1 covers 8 bases. With 3 bases clipped from V and 9 bases from J, the junction kept 13 bases outside the gene matches. The germline CDR1 and CDR2 sequences are MDHEN and SYDVKM. CDR3 length equals 16 residues.